Each of the 9 T cell receptor beta chains below was sequenced from the same sample in a study of T-cell reconstitution after alpha-beta-depleted transplantation in children. Using unique molecular identifiers, the investigators prepared the TCRbeta library. A single record per CDR3 protein comes from TCRdb applying MiXCR to the PCR reads. The sample consists of around 670,000 distinct CDR3 sequences, around 12% of them appearing once. The sequenced sample was PBMCs, obtained before TCRalphabeta/CD19-depleted stem cell transplant. The receptors stem from a girl aged 2 to 10 with congenital amegakaryocytic thrombocytopenia, due to receive a stem cell transplant.

This clonotype occurred many times. V and J are TRBV25-1 and TRBJ2-5; D unclear. This CDR3 comprises 12 residues. The ends were cut back, 11 bases at V and 5 bases at J, with 15 bases in the middle. From germline, CDR1 is MGHDK and CDR2 SYGVNS. CDR3 loop: CARSSGSETQYF. Here the CDR3 DNA reads TGTGCCCGAAGCTCGGGTTCTGAGACCCAGTACTTC.

This clonotype showed up many times. This chain links TRBV12-3 or TRBV12-4 with TRBJ2-6, with D perhaps matching TRBD2 (6 bases). The CDR3 consists of 19 residues. Trimming removed 4 bases at V and 0 bases at J, with 19 bases between. Here the CDR3 reads CASSYGAGESYSGANVLTF. The DNA of the CDR3 is TGTGCCAGCAGTTACGGAGCGGGCGAGTCTTACTCTGGGGCCAACGTCCTGACTTTC.

This clonotype was counted ten times or more. The chain joins TRBV7-9 to TRBJ2-1; the D gene is possibly TRBD2 (6 bases). The CDR3 has 10 amino acids. The V and J ends lost 11 bases and 9 bases respectively, with 11 bases between them. Germline V gene lookup returns CDR1 SEHNR and CDR2 FQNEAQ (reference sequence). The CDR3 DNA is TGTGCCGTCGGGGGAACTGAGCAGTTCTTC. Translation: CAVGGTEQFF. Full variable domain (outside the CDR3, taken from reference TRBV7-9 and TRBJ2-1): DTGVSQNPRHKITKRGQNVTFRCDPISEHNRLYWYRQTLGQGPEFLTYFQNEAQLEKSRLLSDRFSAERPKGSFSTLEIQRTEQGDSAMYLCAVGGTEQFFGPGTRLTVL.

This clonotype came up a few times. This chain connects TRBV20-1 to TRBJ2-7; no clear D. V lost 3 bases and J 1 base, leaving 16 bases between the germline ends. This CDR3 is built from 15 residues. Germline V gives CDR1 DFQATT, CDR2 SNEGSKA (reference sequence). The DNA of the CDR3 is TGCAGTGCTAGGGATATTCGGCCCTTGTCCTACGAGCAGTACTTC. Residues: CSARDIRPLSYEQYF.

This clonotype was recorded at least ten times. V and J are TRBV29-1 and TRBJ2-5; 9 nucleotides align to TRBD2. CDR1 and CDR2 (germline): SQVTM, ANQGSEA. V lost 4 bases, J lost 5 bases, and 8 bases stayed unmatched. The CDR3 loop spans 14 amino acids. The CDR3 DNA follows: TGCAGCGTTGCTAGTAGCGGGAGTAGGGAGACCCAGTACTTC. It codes for CSVASSGSRETQYF.

V and J are TRBV20-1 and TRBJ2-1; no reliable D call. This CDR3 region has 14 residues. Germline V gives CDR1 DFQATT, CDR2 SNEGSKA (reference sequence). Trimming cost V 0 bases and J 6 bases, with 12 bases left between them. In nucleotides, the CDR3 is TGCAGTGCTAGAGAATACGATTTGGCCAATGAGCAGTTCTTC. Amino acid sequence: CSAREYDLANEQFF.

This clonotype was seen only a few times. The J gene is TRBJ2-1, the V gene TRBV12-3 or TRBV12-4; D might be TRBD1 (6 bases). Trimming took off 7 bases at V and 3 bases at J, with 16 bases between the two ends. The CDR3 contains 15 residues. CDR3 loop: CASTLRGWNYNEQFF. CDR3 bases: TGTGCCAGCACCCTGAGGGGGTGGAACTACAATGAGCAGTTCTTC.

This clonotype has at least ten counts. The gene calls are TRBV20-1 and TRBJ1-2; the D is unclear. The germline V gene has CDR1 DFQATT and CDR2 SNEGSKA (reference sequence). Trimming left V 0 bases short and J 6 bases short, with 11 bases between. The CDR3 sequence is 13 residues long. The CDR3 spells CSAREGSKNGYTF. The DNA of the CDR3 is TGCAGTGCTAGAGAGGGGTCGAAAAATGGCTACACCTTC.

This clonotype was seen ten or more times. The germline gene is not matched at one end of the junction; a read error may be the cause. This chain joins TRBV29-1 and TRBJ2-7; 8 nucleotides agree with TRBD1. This CDR3 is 11 amino acids long. Germline V gene lookup returns CDR1 SQVTM and CDR2 ANQGSEA. CDR3 amino acids: CSVPGDRPFSF. The CDR3 nucleotides read TGCAGCGTCCCGGGGGACAGGCCTTTTAGCTTC.